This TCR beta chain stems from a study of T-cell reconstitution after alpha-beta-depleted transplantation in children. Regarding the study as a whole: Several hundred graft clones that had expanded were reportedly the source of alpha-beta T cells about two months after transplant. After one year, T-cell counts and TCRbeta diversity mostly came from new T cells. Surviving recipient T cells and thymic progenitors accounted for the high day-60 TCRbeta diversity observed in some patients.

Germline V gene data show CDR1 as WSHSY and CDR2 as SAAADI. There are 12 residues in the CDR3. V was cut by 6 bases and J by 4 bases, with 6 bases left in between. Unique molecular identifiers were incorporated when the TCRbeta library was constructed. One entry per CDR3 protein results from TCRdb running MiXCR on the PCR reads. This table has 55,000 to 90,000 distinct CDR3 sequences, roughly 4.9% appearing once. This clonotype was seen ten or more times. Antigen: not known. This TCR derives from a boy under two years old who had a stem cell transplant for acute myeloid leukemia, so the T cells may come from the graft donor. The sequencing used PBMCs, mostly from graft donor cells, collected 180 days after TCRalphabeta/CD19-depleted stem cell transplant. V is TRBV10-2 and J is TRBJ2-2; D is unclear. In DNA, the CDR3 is TGCGCCAGCAGGGAGCGCACCGGGGAGCTGTTTTTT. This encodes CASRERTGELFF.